One sample yielded the 4 T cell receptor beta chains listed below, sequenced in a study of response to subunit inactivated influenza vaccine (dated by TCRdb to 2016 to 2019). To prepare the library, RT-PCR was applied. Sequencing relied on an Illumina HiSeq 2500. The raw public data were reprocessed by TCRdb itself: fastp quality trimming at Q25, MiXCR clonotype calling, in-frame beta chains only. Rows with one shared CDR3 protein collapse into an entry with the most common genes and DNA. The sample records about 530,000 distinct CDR3 sequences, about 10% of which are singletons. The top ten clones comprise around 9.6% of the sample. The sample was PBMCs from blood, taken on the day of vaccination. The receptor set was obtained from a man between 50 and 59 years old who received an inactivated influenza vaccine. Donor details come from another sample of the same person, matched by shared clones.

The table lists this clonotype with a few counts. This rearrangement joins TRBV6-1 to TRBJ2-1, with 11 bases aligning to TRBD2. V trimming: 8 bases; J trimming: 0 bases; junction bases outside the gene matches: 15. This CDR3 comprises 19 residues. CDR1 and CDR2 (germline): MNHNS, SASEGT. The CDR3 sequence: CASRFSTSGILSSYNEQFF. DNA of the CDR3: TGTGCCAGCCGGTTTTCGACTAGCGGGATCTTGAGCTCCTACAATGAGCAGTTCTTC.

Here the CDR3 DNA reads TGCGCCAGCAGCATACAGGGCCTAAGCTCTGGGGCCAACGTCCTGACTTTC. Translated, it gives CASSIQGLSSGANVLTF. This chain joins TRBV5-1 and TRBJ2-6; a weak D match, TRBD1 (6 bases). There are 17 residues in the CDR3. V was shortened by 4 bases and J by 0 bases, with 14 bases between the two germline ends. Germline V gives CDR1 SGHRS, CDR2 YFSETQ.

The V call is TRBV5-1, the J call TRBJ1-4; possibly TRBD1 for D (6 bases). Germline V gene sequence: CDR1 SGHRS, CDR2 YFSETQ. The CDR3 sequence is 13 residues long. The ends were cut back, 2 bases at V and 8 bases at J, with 10 bases in the middle. The chain's CDR3 is CASSFQGHEKLFF. Here the CDR3 DNA reads TGCGCCAGCAGCTTCCAGGGACACGAAAAACTGTTTTTT.

The genes are TRBV20-1 and TRBJ2-1, with D possibly TRBD2 on 5 matching bases. This CDR3 comprises 15 residues. CDR1 DFQATT and CDR2 SNEGSKA come from the germline V gene (reference sequence). V was cut by 5 bases and J by 2 bases, with 16 bases left in between. The CDR3 reads CSAQSPSRAYNEQFF. As DNA, the CDR3 is TGCAGTGCTCAGAGCCCTAGCAGAGCCTACAATGAGCAGTTCTTC.